This T cell receptor (beta chain) was found in a study of blood T cells in healthy people across ages (dated by TCRdb to the mid-2010s). As for the study more broadly: In model experiments, roughly one uniquely barcoded TCR beta cDNA molecule per two T cells was captured by template switching. Age-related changes in TCR beta repertoire diversity were measured in the study by deep sequencing normalized with unique cDNA molecular identifiers. Using the same blood draw, the study looked at two additional independent replicas of 1 million unique cDNA reads for two donors, one aged 18 to 30 and the other aged 80 or older. The donors were divided into four age groups: young (average about 15 years), middle-aged (about 39), aged (approximately 59) and long-lived (about 80).

Note on this clonotype: The target of this receptor is not known. No much larger clonotype is one base removed from it; base qualities were not supplied.

V loses 0 bases of germline sequence and J loses 14 bases, and the interval between the two ends is 12 bases. CDR1 is given as SGHDT and CDR2 as YYEEEE, both from the germline V gene. The CDR3 holds 12 amino acids from the cysteine to the phenylalanine. Of the read, only the CDR3 DNA is kept; its 36 bases are in frame from base 1. Receptor libraries were prepared by 5' RACE. Sequencing instrument: Illumina HiSeq 2500. A second PCR of roughly 6 to 11 cycles was run with a J-beta primer mix and a sample-barcoded 5' primer. A unique molecular identifier was introduced onto each TCR beta cDNA molecule by a template-switch 5' adaptor carrying 12 random nucleotides. Each sample yielded at least 2.5 million CDR3-containing paired-end reads. All of the RNA was converted into first-strand cDNA using the Mint cDNA synthesis kit, with a TRBC-specific oligonucleotide serving as the primer. Following uracil-DNA glycosylase treatment, all cDNA underwent a first 18-cycle PCR with the universal primers M1SS and BC2_uni_R. Turning to the authors' computational methods: For normalization, 1 million high-quality reads were randomly selected from each sample, with every read carrying a distinct molecular identifier. Instead of being binned into consensus sequences, reads that shared molecular identifiers were thrown out. MiTCR, set to a Q25 quality threshold and the strictest error-elimination algorithm, was used for CDR3 identification, clonotype clustering and error correction. A nonparametric unseen species model with Euler transformation was used to estimate lower-bound total TCR beta diversity. TCRdb handled the public reads itself, with Q25 trimming in fastp and clone calling in MiXCR, and kept productive beta chains. Each entry merges the rows of one CDR3 protein and shows their most common DNA and genes. It is TCRdb's table, rather than the study itself, that gives the V and J calls and clone size. Across this sample there are around 1,000,000 distinct CDR3 sequences, with less than 25% seen only once. The top ten constitute 0.65% to 0.75% of the sample.

What the authors observed across the whole study: Total diversity estimates from one million sequenced T cells were considered lower bounds and underestimates. The percentage of naive T cells measured by flow cytometry correlated strongly with observed TCR beta diversity. Because the CMV infection status of the donors was unknown, age-related changes in expanded clonotypes may potentially have been confounded. Observed TCR beta diversity per million T cells fell roughly linearly with age, and a significant reduction was already apparent by age around 44. Compared with the aged group, more naive CD4+ T cells, fewer expanded clones and increased TCR diversity were shown by the long-lived group, suggesting age selection. Conclusive comparison of naive and antigen-experienced compartments was prevented by the profiling of bulk unsorted PBMCs.

Systemically healthy Caucasian individuals from Russia, approximately 39 in total and aged about 6 to 100 years, were included as donors. Approximately 10 milliliters of peripheral blood were collected from each donor into EDTA-treated Vacutainer tubes. Ficoll-Paque density-gradient centrifugation was used to isolate PBMCs, with at least 6.5 million per sample. Total RNA was extracted from PBMCs with Trizol reagent, with at least 6 micrograms obtained per sample. For every donor, flow cytometry on a PBMC aliquot measured the percentage of naive CD45RAhigh/CD27high T cells. Another study also made use of these data, one on T cells of mothers and their children. That second publication adds: Donors were nine systemically healthy Caucasian individuals: three mothers and their six children. cDNA synthesis consumed the entire amount of extracted RNA, loaded at approximately 1.4 ug RNA in each 15 ul reaction. In the second PCR, the M1S primer introduced both the sample barcodes and 2-4 random nucleotides. More than 9 million TCR beta CDR3 reads were obtained from each mother, and about 3 million reads were obtained from each child. In both related and unrelated pairs, thymic selection shapes the output of TCR recombination in a similar way, with inherited differences having only a minor effect. Related mother-child pairs always showed normalized repertoire overlap that was slightly higher than in unrelated mother-child pairs, though the difference was never significant. No persistent microchimeric T cell clones were found, with a detection sensitivity of approximately 100 clones per million clonotypes. To look for features that set related mother-child pairs apart from unrelated individuals, the researchers ran deep NGS to compare the TCR beta repertoires of mothers and children. Mothers averaged roughly 40 +/- 4 years of age and children averaged approximately 11 +/- 4 years. After adapter ligation with NEBNext reagents, the libraries were sequenced on Illumina HiSeq 2000 with 100+100 nt paired-end reads. To prevent cross-contamination, the mother and child libraries were prepared a month apart and were sequenced in separate runs. Between roughly 450,000 and 2,200,000 distinct TCR beta clonotypes were identified per donor. Naive TCR beta clonotypes were estimated from low-frequency clonotypes matched to each donor's FACS-determined naive share, without sorting.

The TCR comes from a girl aged 2-10 years in good health. The receptor chain draws on TRBV5-6 and TRBJ2-1; the D segment could be TRBD2, given 6 matching bases. The specimen sequenced was blood. The DNA sequence is as follows: TGTGCCAGCAGCTTGGTCCTGGGAGGTGAGTTCTTC. This encodes CASSLVLGGEFF.